Listed below are T cell receptor beta chains from one sample, sequenced in a study of naive and memory T cell subsets. TCRdb redid the calling of the 5' RACE reads with MiXCR, one entry per CDR3 protein. The sample has about 62,000 distinct CDR3 sequences; more than 6.5% are singletons. The receptors were sampled from a female donor in good health. The conserved cysteine and the conserved F or W are not part of the CDR3 here.

v_gene,j_gene,CDR3aa
TRBV5-1,TRBJ2-3,ASSIRGYETDTQY
TRBV6-1,TRBJ2-7,ASRGWGSSSYEQY
TRBV25-1,TRBJ2-1,ASSESNRESEQF
TRBV20-1,TRBJ1-3,SANLGGANTIY
TRBV4-2,TRBJ2-1,ASSQGAGAGGLFYNEQF
TRBV6-1,TRBJ1-4,ASMEGDWDEKLF
TRBV7-9,TRBJ1-1,ASSFTGDTEAF
TRBV5-1,TRBJ2-7,ASRTGQGYEQY
TRBV7-8,TRBJ2-4,ASSFIGDIQY
TRBV11-2,TRBJ2-2,ASTLRTMNTGELF
TRBV29-1,TRBJ2-2,SVRISNTGELF
TRBV7-8,TRBJ1-2,ASSLASRANYGYT
TRBV6-6,TRBJ2-1,ASSYSPSGGFYNEQF
TRBV6-1,TRBJ2-2,ASSENPGLVAGELF
TRBV7-9,TRBJ1-2,ASSSRGRRVYGYT
TRBV28,TRBJ2-5,ASNLQGQETQY
TRBV19,TRBJ2-1,ASQRVSSSYNEQF
TRBV20-1,TRBJ2-3,SALNPMGDTQY
TRBV3-1,TRBJ2-2,ASSPRPGRGGTGELF
TRBV4-2,TRBJ2-1,ASSQGSGSPYTSSYNEQF
TRBV6-1,TRBJ1-2,ASRTTGIGYGYT
TRBV5-1,TRBJ1-1,ASSLVEGLNTEAF
TRBV12-3/TRBV12-4,TRBJ1-4,ASTRGGINEKLF
TRBV6-5,TRBJ2-2,ASSYSYVSGADTGELF